The present T cell receptor beta chain was sequenced within a study of blood T cell repertoires in COVID-19. Germline V CDR1 and CDR2: LNHDA, SQIVND (reference sequence). V shed 3 bases, J shed 6 bases, and the junction held 4 bases outside the gene matches. The CDR3 runs to 14 residues. The assay was immunoSEQ multiplex PCR, and TCRdb's table has in-frame clones only and misses some. The data hold 250,000 or so clones, with 80% to 95% observed a single time. The chain uses TRBV19 and TRBJ2-1, with 8 bases fitting TRBD1. This clonotype originated in a man aged 35-49 years who had been exposed to COVID-19. Sequencing was carried out using PBMCs or T cells enriched from blood (not recorded which). The CDR3 protein is CASSMTGAINEQFF. As DNA, the CDR3 is TGTGCCAGTAGTATGACAGGGGCCATCAATGAGCAGTTCTTC.